This TCR beta chain was recovered during a study of response to subunit inactivated influenza vaccine. The trim removed 2 bases at V and 6 bases at J, leaving 4 bases unmatched. Per germline, CDR1 SGHDT and CDR2 YYEEEE. This CDR3 is 13 amino acids long. This clonotype was detected a few times. TCRdb re-analysed the RT-PCR reads in MiXCR, keeping a single row per CDR3 protein. Here the sample spans just under 550,000 distinct CDR3 sequences, less than 25% being singletons. This sample also appeared in a second study, on T cells expressing NK-cell markers. That work contributes: The cDNA for TCR beta came from 5'RACE template switching with UMIs. The study drew TCR beta repertoires from sorted CD3+CD56+NKG2C+, CD3+CD56+NKG2C- and CD3+CD56-NKG2C+ T cells. Once again these clonotypes came out on top in the CD3+CD56-NKG2C+ fraction of several donors.

This receptor was obtained from a man over 45 who received an inactivated influenza vaccine. The specimen was CD4+ T cells sorted from PBMCs, collected 11 to 12 days after vaccination. The chain links TRBV5-6 to TRBJ2-5, with 7 nucleotides matching TRBD1. CDR3 sequence: CASSFLQGQTQYF. CDR3 sequence (DNA): TGTGCCAGCAGCTTTCTACAGGGGCAGACCCAGTACTTC.